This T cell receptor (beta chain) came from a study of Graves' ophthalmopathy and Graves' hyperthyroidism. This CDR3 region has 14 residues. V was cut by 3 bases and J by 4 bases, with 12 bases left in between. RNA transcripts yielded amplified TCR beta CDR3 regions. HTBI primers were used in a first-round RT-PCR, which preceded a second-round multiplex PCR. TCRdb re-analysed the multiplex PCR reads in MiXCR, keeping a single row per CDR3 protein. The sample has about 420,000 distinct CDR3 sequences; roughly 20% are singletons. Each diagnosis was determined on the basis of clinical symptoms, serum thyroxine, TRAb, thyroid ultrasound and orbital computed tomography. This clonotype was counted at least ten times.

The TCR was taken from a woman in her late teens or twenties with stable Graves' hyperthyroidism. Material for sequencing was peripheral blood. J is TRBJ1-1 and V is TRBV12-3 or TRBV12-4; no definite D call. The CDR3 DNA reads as TGTGCCAGCAGTTTCCAGCGAATGAGCACTGAAGCTTTCTTT. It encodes CASSFQRMSTEAFF.